This TCR beta chain was recovered during a study of cytomegalovirus exposure and HLA in healthy donors. The study's findings and limits: The authors judged a highly shared variant cluster likely a sequencing artifact. Among TCR sequences, most were rare, though some public TCRs appeared in many donors. Donors belonging to an Asian-associated ancestry cluster reportedly showed fewer N-insertions in productive TCRs than the roughly 670-donor mean, according to what a later analysis found.

The PCR ran on 60 Vbeta and 13 Jbeta primers. The protocol was immunoSEQ multiplex PCR, while the TCRdb copy is restricted to in-frame clones and leaves out a portion. This table has 180,000 or so clones, 80% to 90% appearing once. Of note for this clone: Its antigen is not known.

This receptor was taken from a woman under 40 in good health and CMV-seronegative. The specimen sequenced was PBMCs.

CDR3 nucleotide sequence: TGTGCCAGCAGGGGACAGAACGGCTACACCTTC. Translating gives CASRGQNGYTF. This sequence joins TRBV25-1 and TRBJ1-2; 7 positions match TRBD1. Germline assignment: CDR1 MGHDK and CDR2 SYGVNS. The V gene end was trimmed by 6 bases and the J gene end by 8 bases; junction bases not matched to a gene: 3. The length of the CDR3 is 11 residues.